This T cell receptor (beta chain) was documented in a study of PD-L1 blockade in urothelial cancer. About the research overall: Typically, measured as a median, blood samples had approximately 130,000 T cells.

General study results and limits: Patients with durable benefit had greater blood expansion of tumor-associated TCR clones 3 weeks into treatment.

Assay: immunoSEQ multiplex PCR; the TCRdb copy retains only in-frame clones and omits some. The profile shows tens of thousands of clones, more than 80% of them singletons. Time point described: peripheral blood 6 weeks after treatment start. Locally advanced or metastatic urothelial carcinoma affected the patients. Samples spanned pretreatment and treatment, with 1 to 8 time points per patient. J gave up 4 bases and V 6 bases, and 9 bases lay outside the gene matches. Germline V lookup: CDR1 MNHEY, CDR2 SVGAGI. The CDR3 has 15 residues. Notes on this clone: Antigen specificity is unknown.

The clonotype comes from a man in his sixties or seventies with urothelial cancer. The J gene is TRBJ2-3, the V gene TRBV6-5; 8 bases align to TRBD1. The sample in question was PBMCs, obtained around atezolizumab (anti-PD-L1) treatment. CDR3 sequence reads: CASRAQGVGADTQYF. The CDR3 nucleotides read TGTGCCAGCAGGGCACAGGGGGTGGGTGCAGATACGCAGTATTTT.